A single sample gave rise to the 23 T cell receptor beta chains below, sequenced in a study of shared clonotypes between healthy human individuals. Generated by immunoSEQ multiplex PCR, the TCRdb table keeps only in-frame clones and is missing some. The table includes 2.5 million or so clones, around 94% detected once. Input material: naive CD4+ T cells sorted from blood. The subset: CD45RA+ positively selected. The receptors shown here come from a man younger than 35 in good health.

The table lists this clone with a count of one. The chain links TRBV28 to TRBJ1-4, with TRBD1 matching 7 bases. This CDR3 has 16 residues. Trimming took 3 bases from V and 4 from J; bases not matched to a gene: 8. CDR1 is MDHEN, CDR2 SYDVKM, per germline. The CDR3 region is CASSLRSGQSNEKLFF. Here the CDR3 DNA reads TGTGCCAGCAGTTTGCGGTCGGGACAGAGTAATGAAAAACTGTTTTTT.

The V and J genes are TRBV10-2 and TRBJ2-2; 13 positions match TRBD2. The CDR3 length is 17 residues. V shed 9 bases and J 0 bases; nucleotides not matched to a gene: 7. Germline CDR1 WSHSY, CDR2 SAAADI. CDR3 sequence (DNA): TGCGCCAGTAGAGGACTAGCGGGGGAGGCGAACACCGGGGAGCTGTTTTTT. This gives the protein CASRGLAGEANTGELFF.

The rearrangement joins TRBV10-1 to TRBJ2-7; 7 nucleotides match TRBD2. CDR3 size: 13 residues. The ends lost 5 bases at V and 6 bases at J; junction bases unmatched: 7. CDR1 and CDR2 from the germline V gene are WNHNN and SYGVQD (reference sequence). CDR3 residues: CASSFGEGSEQYF. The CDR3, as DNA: TGCGCCAGCAGTTTTGGGGAGGGGAGCGAGCAGTACTTC.

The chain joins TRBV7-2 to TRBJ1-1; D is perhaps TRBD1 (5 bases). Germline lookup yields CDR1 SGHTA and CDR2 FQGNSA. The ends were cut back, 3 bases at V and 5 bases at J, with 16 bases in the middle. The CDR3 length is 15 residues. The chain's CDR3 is CASSFSFREGTEAFF. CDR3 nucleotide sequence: TGTGCCAGCAGCTTTAGTTTTCGAGAGGGGACTGAAGCTTTCTTT.

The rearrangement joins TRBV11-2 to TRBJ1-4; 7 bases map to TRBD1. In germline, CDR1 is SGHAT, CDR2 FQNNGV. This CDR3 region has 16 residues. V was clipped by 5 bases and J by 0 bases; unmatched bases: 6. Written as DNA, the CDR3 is TGTGCCAGCAGCCCAGGGACAGTTGCAACTAATGAAAAACTGTTTTTT. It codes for CASSPGTVATNEKLFF.

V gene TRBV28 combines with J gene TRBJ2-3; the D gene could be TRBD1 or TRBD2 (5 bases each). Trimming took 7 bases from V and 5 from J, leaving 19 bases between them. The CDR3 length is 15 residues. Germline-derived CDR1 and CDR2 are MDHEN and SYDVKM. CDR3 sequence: CASTTHSGLGDTQYF. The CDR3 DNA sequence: TGTGCCAGCACCACACACTCGGGGCTCGGAGATACGCAGTATTTT.

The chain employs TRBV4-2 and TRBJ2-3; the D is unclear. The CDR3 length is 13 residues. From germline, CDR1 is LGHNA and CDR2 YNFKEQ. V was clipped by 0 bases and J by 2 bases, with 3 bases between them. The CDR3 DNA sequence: TGTGCCAGCAGCCAAGAGTACACAGATACGCAGTATTTT. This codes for CASSQEYTDTQYF.

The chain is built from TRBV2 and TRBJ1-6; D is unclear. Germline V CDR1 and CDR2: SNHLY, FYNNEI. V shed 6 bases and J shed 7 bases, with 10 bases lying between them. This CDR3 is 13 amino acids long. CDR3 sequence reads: CASSGSRNSPLHF. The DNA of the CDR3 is TGTGCCAGCAGCGGGTCCAGAAATTCACCCCTCCACTTT.

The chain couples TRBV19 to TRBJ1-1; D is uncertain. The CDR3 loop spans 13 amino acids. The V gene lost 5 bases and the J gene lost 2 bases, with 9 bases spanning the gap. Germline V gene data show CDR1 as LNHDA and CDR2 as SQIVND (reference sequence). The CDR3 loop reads CASSSETNTEAFF. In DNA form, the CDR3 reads TGTGCCAGTAGTTCAGAGACCAACACTGAAGCTTTCTTT.

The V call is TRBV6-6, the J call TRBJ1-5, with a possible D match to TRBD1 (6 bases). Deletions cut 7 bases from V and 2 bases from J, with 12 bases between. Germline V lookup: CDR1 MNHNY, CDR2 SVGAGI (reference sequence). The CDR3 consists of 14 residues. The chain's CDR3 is CASNSRQGNQPQHF. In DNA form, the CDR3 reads TGTGCCAGCAATAGTCGACAGGGCAATCAGCCCCAGCATTTT.

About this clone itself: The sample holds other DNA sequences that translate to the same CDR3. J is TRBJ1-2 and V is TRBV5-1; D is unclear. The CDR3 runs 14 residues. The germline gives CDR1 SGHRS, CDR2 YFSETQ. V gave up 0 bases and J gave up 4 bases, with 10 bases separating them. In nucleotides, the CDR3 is TGCGCCAGCAGCTTGGAAAAGGGCTCCTATGGCTACACCTTC. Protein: CASSLEKGSYGYTF.

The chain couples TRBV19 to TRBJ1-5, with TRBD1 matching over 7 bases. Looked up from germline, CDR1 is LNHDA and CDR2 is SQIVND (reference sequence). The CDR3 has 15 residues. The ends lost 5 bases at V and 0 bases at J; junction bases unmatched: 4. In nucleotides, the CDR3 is TGTGCCAGTAGTCCACAGGGGTTTAGCAATCAGCCCCAGCATTTT. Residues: CASSPQGFSNQPQHF.

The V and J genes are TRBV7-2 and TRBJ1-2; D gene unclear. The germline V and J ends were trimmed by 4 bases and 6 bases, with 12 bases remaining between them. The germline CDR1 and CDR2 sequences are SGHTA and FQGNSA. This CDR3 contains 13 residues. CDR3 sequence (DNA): TGTGCCAGCAGCTACCTAAACGGTAATGGCTACACCTTC. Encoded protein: CASSYLNGNGYTF.

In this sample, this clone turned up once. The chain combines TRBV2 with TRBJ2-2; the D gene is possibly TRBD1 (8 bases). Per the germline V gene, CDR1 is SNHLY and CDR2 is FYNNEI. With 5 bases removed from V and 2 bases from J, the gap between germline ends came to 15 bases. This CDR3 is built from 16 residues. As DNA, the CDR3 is TGTGCCAGCAGTAGCAGCGGGACAGGTAACACCGGGGAGCTGTTTTTT. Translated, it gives CASSSSGTGNTGELFF.

The CDR3 reads CAWKWGQGSKGNSPLHF. CDR3 in DNA: TGTGCCTGGAAGTGGGGACAGGGATCGAAAGGGAATTCACCCCTCCACTTT. The chain couples TRBV30 to TRBJ1-6; 9 bases agree with TRBD1. Germline CDR1 GTSNPN, CDR2 SVGIG (reference sequence). This CDR3 region has 17 residues. V shed 4 bases and J 7 bases; nucleotides not matched to a gene: 14.

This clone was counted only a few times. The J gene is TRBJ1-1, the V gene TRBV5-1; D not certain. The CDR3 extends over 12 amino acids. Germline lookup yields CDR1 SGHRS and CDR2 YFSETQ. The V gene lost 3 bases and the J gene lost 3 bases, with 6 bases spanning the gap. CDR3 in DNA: TGCGCCAGCAGCTGGTCGGACACTGAAGCTTTCTTT. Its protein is CASSWSDTEAFF.

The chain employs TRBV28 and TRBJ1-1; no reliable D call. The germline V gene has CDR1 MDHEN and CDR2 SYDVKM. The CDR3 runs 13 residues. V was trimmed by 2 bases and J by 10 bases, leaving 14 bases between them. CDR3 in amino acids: CASSLPRSTTAFF. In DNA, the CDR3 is TGTGCCAGCAGTTTACCTAGGTCGACCACAGCTTTCTTT.

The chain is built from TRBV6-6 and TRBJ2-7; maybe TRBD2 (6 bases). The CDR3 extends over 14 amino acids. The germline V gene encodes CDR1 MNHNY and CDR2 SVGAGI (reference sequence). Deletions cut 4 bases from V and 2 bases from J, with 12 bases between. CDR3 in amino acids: CASSFNGGTYEQYF. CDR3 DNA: TGTGCCAGCAGTTTCAACGGGGGAACCTACGAGCAGTACTTC.

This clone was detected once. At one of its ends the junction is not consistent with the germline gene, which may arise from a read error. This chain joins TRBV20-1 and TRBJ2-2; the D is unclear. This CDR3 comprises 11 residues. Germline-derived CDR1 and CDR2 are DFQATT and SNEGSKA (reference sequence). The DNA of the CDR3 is TGCAGCGCTACAAACACCGGGGAGCTGTTTTTT. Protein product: CSATNTGELFF.

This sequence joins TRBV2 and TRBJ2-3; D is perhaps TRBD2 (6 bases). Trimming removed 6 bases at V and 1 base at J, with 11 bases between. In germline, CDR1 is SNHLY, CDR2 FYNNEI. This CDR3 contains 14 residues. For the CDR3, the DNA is TGTGCCAGCAGGAGACTAGTTGGCACAGATACGCAGTATTTT. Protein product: CASRRLVGTDTQYF.

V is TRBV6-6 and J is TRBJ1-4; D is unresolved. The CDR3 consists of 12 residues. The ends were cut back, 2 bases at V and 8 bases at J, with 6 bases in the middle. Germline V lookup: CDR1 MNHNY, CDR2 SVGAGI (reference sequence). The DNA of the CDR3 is TGTGCCAGCAGTTACGGCGAGGAAAAACTGTTTTTT. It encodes CASSYGEEKLFF.

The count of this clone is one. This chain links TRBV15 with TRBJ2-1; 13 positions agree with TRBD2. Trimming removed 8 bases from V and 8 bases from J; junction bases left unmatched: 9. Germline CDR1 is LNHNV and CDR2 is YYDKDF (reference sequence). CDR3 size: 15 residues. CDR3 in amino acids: CATAPGLAGRDEQFF. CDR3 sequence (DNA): TGTGCCACCGCGCCGGGACTAGCGGGAAGGGATGAGCAGTTCTTC.

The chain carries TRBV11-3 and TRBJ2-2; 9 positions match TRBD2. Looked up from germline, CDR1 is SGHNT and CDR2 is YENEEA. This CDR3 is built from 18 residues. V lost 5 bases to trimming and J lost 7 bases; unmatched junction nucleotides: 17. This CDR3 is CASSPPTFGGGAGGELFF. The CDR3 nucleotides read TGTGCCAGCAGCCCCCCAACATTCGGCGGGGGGGCGGGCGGGGAGCTGTTTTTT.